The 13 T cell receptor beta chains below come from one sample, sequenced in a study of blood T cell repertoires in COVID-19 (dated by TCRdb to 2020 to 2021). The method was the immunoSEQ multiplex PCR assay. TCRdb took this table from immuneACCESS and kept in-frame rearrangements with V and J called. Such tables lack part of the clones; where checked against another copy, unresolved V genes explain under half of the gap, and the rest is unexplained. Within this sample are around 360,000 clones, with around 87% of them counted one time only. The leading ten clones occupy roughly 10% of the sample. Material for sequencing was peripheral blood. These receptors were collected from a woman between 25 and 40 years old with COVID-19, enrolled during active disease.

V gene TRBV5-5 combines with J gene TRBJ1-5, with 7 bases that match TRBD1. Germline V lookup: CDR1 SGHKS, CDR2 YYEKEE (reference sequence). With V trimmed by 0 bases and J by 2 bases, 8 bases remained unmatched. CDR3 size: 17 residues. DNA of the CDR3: TGTGCCAGCAGCTTGGGGGACAGCCTATCGGGCAATCAGCCCCAGCATTTT. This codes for CASSLGDSLSGNQPQHF. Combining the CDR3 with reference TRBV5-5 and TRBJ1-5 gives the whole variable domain DAGVTQSPTHLIKTRGQQVTLRCSPISGHKSVSWYQQVLGQGPQFIFQYYEKEERGRGNFPDRFSARQFPNYSSELNVNALLLGDSALYLCASSLGDSLSGNQPQHFGDGTRLSIL.

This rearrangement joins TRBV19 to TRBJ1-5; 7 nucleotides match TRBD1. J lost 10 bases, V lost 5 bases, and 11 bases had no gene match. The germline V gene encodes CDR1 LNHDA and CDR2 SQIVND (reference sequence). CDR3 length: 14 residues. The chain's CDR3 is CASSWDSSLGPQHF. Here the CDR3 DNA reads TGTGCCAGTAGTTGGGACAGCTCCCTAGGTCCCCAGCATTTT.

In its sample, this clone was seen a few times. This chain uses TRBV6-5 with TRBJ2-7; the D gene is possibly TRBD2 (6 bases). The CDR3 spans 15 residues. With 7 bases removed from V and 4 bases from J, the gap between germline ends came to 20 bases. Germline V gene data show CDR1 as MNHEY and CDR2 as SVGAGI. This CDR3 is CASNNRRDFVYEQYF. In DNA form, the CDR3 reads TGTGCCAGCAACAACCGCCGGGACTTCGTTTACGAGCAGTACTTC.

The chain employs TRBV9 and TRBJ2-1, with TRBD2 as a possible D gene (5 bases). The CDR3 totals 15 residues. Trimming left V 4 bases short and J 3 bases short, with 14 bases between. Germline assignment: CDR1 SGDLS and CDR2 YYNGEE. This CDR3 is CASSPDSPVYNEQFF. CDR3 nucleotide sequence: TGTGCCAGCAGCCCGGACTCCCCCGTCTACAATGAGCAGTTCTTC.

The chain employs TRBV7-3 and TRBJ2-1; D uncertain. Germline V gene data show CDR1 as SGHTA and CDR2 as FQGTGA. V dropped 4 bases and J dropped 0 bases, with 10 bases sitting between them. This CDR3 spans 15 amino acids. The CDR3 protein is CASSSGFSSYNEQFF. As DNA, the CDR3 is TGTGCCAGCAGCTCAGGCTTCAGCTCCTACAATGAGCAGTTCTTC.

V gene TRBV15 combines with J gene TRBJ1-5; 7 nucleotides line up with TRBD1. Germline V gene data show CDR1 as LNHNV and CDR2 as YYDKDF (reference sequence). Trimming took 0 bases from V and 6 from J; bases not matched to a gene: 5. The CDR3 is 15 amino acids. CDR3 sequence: CATSRDGQGGQPQHF. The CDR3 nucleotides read TGTGCCACCAGCAGAGATGGGCAGGGGGGTCAGCCCCAGCATTTT.

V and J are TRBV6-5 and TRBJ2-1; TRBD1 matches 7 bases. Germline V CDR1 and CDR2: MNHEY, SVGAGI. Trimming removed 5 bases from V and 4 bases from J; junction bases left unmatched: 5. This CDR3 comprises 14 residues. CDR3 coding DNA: TGTGCCAGCAGTAGGGACAGTAAGTACAATGAGCAGTTCTTC. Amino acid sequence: CASSRDSKYNEQFF.

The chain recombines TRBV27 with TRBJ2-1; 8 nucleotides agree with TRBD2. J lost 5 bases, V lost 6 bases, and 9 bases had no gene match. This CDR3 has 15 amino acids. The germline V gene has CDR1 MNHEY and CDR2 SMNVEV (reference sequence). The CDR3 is CASSPLAATDNEQFF. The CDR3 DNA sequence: TGTGCCAGCAGCCCACTAGCGGCAACAGACAATGAGCAGTTCTTC.

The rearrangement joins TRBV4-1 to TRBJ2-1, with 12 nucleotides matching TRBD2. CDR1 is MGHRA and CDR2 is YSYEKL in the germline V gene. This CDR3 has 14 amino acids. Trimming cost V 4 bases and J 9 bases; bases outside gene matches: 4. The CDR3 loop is CASSPGLAGFEQFF. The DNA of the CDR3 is TGCGCCAGCAGCCCCGGACTAGCGGGGTTTGAGCAGTTCTTC.

CDR3 amino acids: CASSPTSGRTYEQYF. The CDR3 bases are TGTGCCAGCTCACCCACTAGCGGGAGAACATACGAGCAGTACTTC. This chain joins TRBV18 and TRBJ2-7; the match to TRBD2 covers 11 bases. Germline V gene sequence: CDR1 KGHSH, CDR2 LQKENI. The CDR3 is made up of 15 amino acids. V lost 3 bases to trimming and J lost 4 bases; unmatched junction nucleotides: 5. Full variable domain (rest looked up from reference TRBV18 and TRBJ2-7): NAGVMQNPRHLVRRRGQEARLRCSPMKGHSHVYWYRQLPEEGLKFMVYLQKENIIDESGMPKERFSAEFPKEGPSILRIQQVVRGDSAAYFCASSPTSGRTYEQYFGPGTRLTVT.

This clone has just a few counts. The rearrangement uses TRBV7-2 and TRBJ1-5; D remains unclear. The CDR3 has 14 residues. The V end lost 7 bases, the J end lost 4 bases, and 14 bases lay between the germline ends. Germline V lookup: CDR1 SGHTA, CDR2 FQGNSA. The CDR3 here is CASTSVGWNQPQHF. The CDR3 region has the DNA TGTGCCAGCACCTCGGTCGGGTGGAATCAGCCCCAGCATTTT.

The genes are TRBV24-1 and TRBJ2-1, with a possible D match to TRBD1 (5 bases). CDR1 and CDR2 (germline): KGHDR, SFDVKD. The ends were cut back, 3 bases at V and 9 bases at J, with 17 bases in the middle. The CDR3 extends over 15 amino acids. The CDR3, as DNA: TGTGCCACCAGTGATGTAACAGGAGTAACTGGTGAGCAGTTCTTC. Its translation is CATSDVTGVTGEQFF.

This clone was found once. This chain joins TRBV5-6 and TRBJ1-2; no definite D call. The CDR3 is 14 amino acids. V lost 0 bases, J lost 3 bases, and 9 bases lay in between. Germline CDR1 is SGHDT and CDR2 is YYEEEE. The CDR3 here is CASSLGREDYGYTF. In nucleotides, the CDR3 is TGTGCCAGCAGCTTGGGGCGGGAGGACTATGGCTACACCTTC. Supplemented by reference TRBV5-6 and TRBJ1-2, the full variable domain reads DAGVTQSPTHLIKTRGQQVTLRCSPKSGHDTVSWYQQALGQGPQFIFQYYEEEERQRGNFPDRFSGHQFPNYSSELNVNALLLGDSALYLCASSLGREDYGYTFGSGTRLTVV.